One sample yielded the 15 T cell receptor beta chains listed below, sequenced in a study of siplizumab effects on memory and regulatory T cells. The repertoire was sequenced with immunoSEQ multiplex PCR; TCRdb's copy has only in-frame clones and lacks some. The sample consists of more than 85,000 clones, about nine tenths of them appearing once. Source material: CD4+ T cells sorted from blood. These receptor sequences come from a human donor in good health. Some clones in this sample may be carry-over from other donors' samples.

V and J are TRBV28 and TRBJ2-7; 7 nucleotides match TRBD2. Per the germline V gene, CDR1 is MDHEN and CDR2 is SYDVKM. Losses at the gene ends were 6 bases for V and 0 bases for J; bases not matched to a gene: 8. This CDR3 has 15 amino acids. CDR3 in DNA: TGTGCCAGCAGGTTACCCAGCGGGGCCTCCTACGAGCAGTACTTC. Translating it yields CASRLPSGASYEQYF.

There are a few counts of this clone. The V call is TRBV27, the J call TRBJ1-1; D gene uncertain. Trimming pared 4 bases from V and 0 bases from J, leaving 9 bases between. This CDR3 region has 14 residues. Germline V gene lookup returns CDR1 MNHEY and CDR2 SMNVEV (reference sequence). In nucleotides, the CDR3 is TGTGCCAGCAGTTGGACGGAAATGAACACTGAAGCTTTCTTT. Its translation: CASSWTEMNTEAFF.

The J gene is TRBJ2-1, the V gene TRBV9; no clear D gene. This CDR3 comprises 12 residues. CDR1 SGDLS and CDR2 YYNGEE come from the germline V gene. The V gene lost 6 bases and the J gene lost 7 bases, with 11 bases spanning the gap. CDR3 protein: CASTLSGNEQFF. For the CDR3, the DNA is TGTGCCAGCACGCTCTCCGGAAATGAGCAGTTCTTC.

This chain connects TRBV2 to TRBJ2-7; D remains ambiguous. Germline loops: CDR1 SNHLY, CDR2 FYNNEI. The germline V and J ends were trimmed by 4 bases and 2 bases, with 9 bases remaining between them. The CDR3 extends over 13 amino acids. The DNA for the CDR3 is TGTGCCAGCAGTGCTGAGACAACCTACGAGCAGTACTTC. Encoded protein: CASSAETTYEQYF.

CDR3 loop: CASGLRGPSYNEQFF. The CDR3 DNA reads as TGTGCTAGTGGTTTACGGGGACCTTCCTACAATGAGCAGTTCTTC. The rearrangement uses TRBV12-5 and TRBJ2-1, with D perhaps being TRBD1 or TRBD2 (5 bases each). This CDR3 spans 15 amino acids. Trimming cost V 3 bases and J 1 base, with 10 bases left between them. CDR1 is LGHNT and CDR2 is FRNRAP in the germline V gene.

The V call is TRBV5-3, the J call TRBJ1-4, with a tentative D call TRBD1 (6 bases). TRBV5-3 carries the ORF label, with uncertain function. Trimming left V 4 bases short and J 0 bases short, with 19 bases between. This CDR3 is built from 18 residues. Here the CDR3 reads CARSVPRDTQTTNEKLFF. The DNA of the CDR3 is TGTGCCAGAAGCGTCCCCCGGGACACCCAGACAACTAATGAAAAACTGTTTTTT.

The chain links TRBV19 to TRBJ1-1; TRBD1 matches at 7 bases. The germline V gene has CDR1 LNHDA and CDR2 SQIVND (reference sequence). Germline trimming cut 7 bases from V and 0 bases from J; bases unmatched to any gene: 14. The CDR3 runs 17 residues. The CDR3 here is CASTHNRGPNMNTEAFF. The CDR3 coding sequence is TGTGCCAGTACTCATAACAGGGGCCCTAATATGAACACTGAAGCTTTCTTT.

This sequence joins TRBV19 and TRBJ2-5, with 8 bases matching TRBD1. V shed 4 bases, J shed 5 bases, and the junction held 6 bases outside the gene matches. Germline CDR1 LNHDA, CDR2 SQIVND (reference sequence). There are 14 residues in the CDR3. As DNA, the CDR3 is TGTGCCAGTAGTACACGGACAGGGTCGGAGACCCAGTACTTC. Translating gives CASSTRTGSETQYF.

V usage is TRBV7-9 and J usage is TRBJ1-1; D not certain. The CDR3 runs 14 residues. V gave up 2 bases and J gave up 5 bases, with 12 bases separating them. Per germline, CDR1 SEHNR and CDR2 FQNEAQ (reference sequence). The chain's CDR3 is CASSLKDGGTEAFF. The CDR3 DNA sequence: TGTGCCAGCAGCTTAAAGGACGGTGGGACTGAAGCTTTCTTT.

CDR3 bases: TGTGCCAGCAGCTCAGGGACAGGGGCCGACGAGCAGTACTTC. Its protein product is CASSSGTGADEQYF. The V and J genes are TRBV5-4 and TRBJ2-7, with 10 positions matching TRBD1. The germline V gene has CDR1 SGHNT and CDR2 YYREEE (reference sequence). V shed 3 bases, J shed 5 bases, and the junction held 5 bases outside the gene matches. There are 14 residues in the CDR3.

For this clone: The junction does not match germline at one end; this may be a read error. The chain combines TRBV28 with TRBJ2-7, with TRBD2 identical over 13 bases. Germline V gene data show CDR1 as MDHEN and CDR2 as SYDVKM. The CDR3 totals 14 residues. The DNA of the CDR3 is TGTGCCAGCAGTGGGACCGGGACTAGCGGGGCCCCCCGCTTC. This sequence encodes CASSGTGTSGAPRF.

The V and J genes are TRBV7-2 and TRBJ2-7; tentatively, D is TRBD2 (6 bases). The germline V and J ends were trimmed by 6 bases and 2 bases, with 17 bases remaining between them. Germline V gives CDR1 SGHTA, CDR2 FQGNSA. CDR3 length: 15 residues. The CDR3 here is CASRPPGLPPYEQYF. The CDR3 nucleotides are TGTGCCAGCAGACCGCCGGGACTCCCCCCCTACGAGCAGTACTTC.

The CDR3 nucleotides are TGTGCCACCAGCAGGGCCACAAATTCACGGAATGGCTACACCTTC. This codes for CATSRATNSRNGYTF. This sequence joins TRBV15 and TRBJ1-2; D is unclear. The germline CDR1 and CDR2 sequences are LNHNV and YYDKDF (reference sequence). This CDR3 region has 15 residues. With 3 bases removed from V and 6 bases from J, the gap between germline ends came to 17 bases.

The chain couples TRBV7-2 to TRBJ2-2; D possibly corresponds to TRBD2 (5 bases). Between the trimmed V and J ends, which lost 5 bases and 9 bases, there was a span of 19 bases. The CDR3 spans 15 residues. Germline V gene sequence: CDR1 SGHTA, CDR2 FQGNSA. Here the CDR3 reads CASSPQKAGTRELFF. The CDR3 DNA sequence: TGTGCCAGCAGCCCTCAAAAGGCGGGTACAAGGGAGCTGTTTTTT.

This rearrangement joins TRBV28 to TRBJ1-5; no clear D gene. Germline CDR1 reads MDHEN; CDR2 reads SYDVKM. This CDR3 is 11 amino acids long. V lost 6 bases and J lost 10, with 10 bases in between. CDR3 residues: CASSQGRPQHF. In DNA form, the CDR3 reads TGTGCCAGCAGCCAAGGTCGTCCCCAGCATTTT.